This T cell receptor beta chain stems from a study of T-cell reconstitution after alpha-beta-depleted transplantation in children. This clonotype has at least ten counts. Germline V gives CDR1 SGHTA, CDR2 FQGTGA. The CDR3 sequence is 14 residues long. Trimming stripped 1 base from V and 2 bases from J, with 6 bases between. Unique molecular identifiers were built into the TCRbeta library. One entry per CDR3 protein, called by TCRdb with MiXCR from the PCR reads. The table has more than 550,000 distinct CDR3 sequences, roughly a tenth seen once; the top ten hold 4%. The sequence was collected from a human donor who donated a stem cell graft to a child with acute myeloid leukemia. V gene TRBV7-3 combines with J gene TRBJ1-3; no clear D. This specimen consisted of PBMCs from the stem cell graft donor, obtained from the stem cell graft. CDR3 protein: CASSLIGPGNTIYF. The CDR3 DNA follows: TGTGCCAGCAGCTTAATTGGTCCTGGAAACACCATATATTTT.